This is a list of T cell receptor beta chains from one sample in a study of response to subunit inactivated influenza vaccine. TCRdb ran MiXCR on the RT-PCR reads and lists one entry per CDR3 protein. This sample carries approximately 230,000 distinct CDR3 sequences, about 12% of them seen once, and the ten largest clones take about 7.8%. The material was non-naive T cells sorted from PBMCs, obtained 14 to 15 days before vaccination. Every receptor here comes from a man between 50 and 59 years old who received an inactivated influenza vaccine. The CDR3 runs from the conserved cysteine through the conserved F or W. D genes are given only for firm matches. Clone sizes are given selectively: once, few, many, or a class where the clone is expanded.

>few|TRBJ2-3|TRBV12-3/TRBV12-4|NA
CASSFKGPRVADTQYF
TGTGCCAGCAGTTTTAAAGGGCCTCGAGTTGCAGATACGCAGTATTTT
>many|TRBJ2-3|TRBV9|TRBD2
CASSLNPSGITDTQYF
TGTGCCAGCAGCCTGAACCCTAGCGGGATCACAGATACGCAGTATTTT
>NA|TRBJ1-5|TRBV20-1|NA
CSARTPSNQPQHF
TGCAGTGCTAGGACACCTAGCAATCAGCCCCAGCATTTT
>NA|TRBJ2-3|TRBV20-1|NA
CSAERARTDTQYF
TGCAGTGCCGAGCGGGCCCGCACAGATACGCAGTATTTT
>NA|TRBJ2-7|TRBV9|NA
CASSVAGSSSGEQYF
TGTGCCAGCAGCGTAGCGGGGAGCAGCTCTGGGGAGCAGTACTTC
>few|TRBJ2-1|TRBV3-1|TRBD2
CASSPLTSGGYNEQFF
TGTGCCAGCAGCCCTCTGACTAGCGGGGGCTACAATGAGCAGTTCTTC
>few|TRBJ2-1|TRBV7-9|NA
CASSLAGASDEQFF
TGTGCCAGCAGCTTAGCGGGAGCTTCAGATGAGCAGTTCTTC
>many|TRBJ2-5|TRBV11-1|NA
CASSPLPGQETQYF
TGTGCCAGCAGCCCACTTCCGGGACAAGAGACCCAGTACTTC
>few|TRBJ2-1|TRBV9|TRBD2
CASSKTSGDYNEQFF
TGTGCCAGCAGCAAAACTAGCGGGGACTACAATGAGCAGTTCTTC
>NA|TRBJ2-2|TRBV20-1|NA
CSAMGQVGGELFF
TGCAGTGCTATGGGACAAGTGGGCGGGGAGCTGTTTTTT
>few|TRBJ2-3|TRBV7-2|NA
CASSSSQGDTQYF
TGTGCCAGCAGCTCTTCGCAGGGGGATACGCAGTATTTT
>few|TRBJ2-3|TRBV12-3/TRBV12-4|TRBD2
CASSLSRGVGAQYF
TGTGCCAGCAGTTTATCCCGGGGGGTAGGTGCGCAGTATTTT
>NA|TRBJ2-7|TRBV30|NA
CAWTPGPGEQYF
TGTGCCTGGACTCCGGGCCCGGGGGAGCAGTACTTC
>few|TRBJ2-5|TRBV20-1|TRBD1
CSANNRGPETQYF
TGCAGTGCTAACAACAGGGGTCCAGAGACCCAGTACTTC
>many|TRBJ2-5|TRBV3-1|NA
CASSGLETQYF
TGTGCCAGCAGCGGACTAGAGACCCAGTACTTC
>few|TRBJ1-1|TRBV7-9|TRBD1
CASSLGTGFNTEAFF
TGTGCCAGCAGCTTAGGGACAGGCTTTAACACTGAAGCTTTCTTT
>few|TRBJ1-1|TRBV20-1|TRBD1
CSARRDRGVTEAFF
TGCAGTGCAAGACGGGACAGGGGGGTAACTGAAGCTTTCTTT
>few|TRBJ2-7|TRBV27|TRBD2
CASSLGWFGGEIYEQYF
TGTGCCAGCAGTTTAGGTTGGTTCGGGGGGGAGATCTACGAGCAGTACTTC
>many|TRBJ2-1|TRBV10-3|TRBD2
CAISGTSGEQFF
TGTGCCATCAGTGGGACTAGCGGGGAGCAGTTCTTC
>NA|TRBJ2-7|TRBV7-2|NA
CASSPFSGIYEQYF
TGTGCCAGCAGCCCTTTTTCGGGGATCTACGAGCAGTACTTC
>few|TRBJ2-7|TRBV28|TRBD1
CASTPGGGGQGFYEQYF
TGTGCCAGCACCCCGGGGGGAGGGGGACAGGGCTTCTACGAGCAGTACTTC
>NA|TRBJ2-5|TRBV5-1|NA
CASSPGFGQETQYF
TGCGCCAGCAGCCCGGGGTTCGGACAAGAGACCCAGTACTTC
>NA|TRBJ2-5|TRBV5-4|TRBD2
CASSLRTSRETQYF
TGTGCCAGCAGCTTGAGGACTAGCCGAGAGACCCAGTACTTC
>few|TRBJ2-7|TRBV4-2|NA
CASSQEKGRGYEQYF
TGTGCCAGCAGCCAAGAGAAAGGTCGGGGCTACGAGCAGTACTTC
>few|TRBJ2-5|TRBV5-1|TRBD2
CASRMGGNQETQYF
TGCGCCAGCAGGATGGGAGGGAACCAAGAGACCCAGTACTTC
>few|TRBJ1-1|TRBV7-3|TRBD1
CASSLMAGGNTEAFF
TGTGCCAGCAGCTTAATGGCAGGGGGCAACACTGAAGCTTTCTTT
>few|TRBJ2-1|TRBV29-1|NA
CSVGSLSYNEQFF
TGCAGCGTAGGGTCTCTCTCCTACAATGAGCAGTTCTTC
>many|TRBJ1-1|TRBV20-1|NA
CSARTPGPGNTEAFF
TGCAGTGCTAGAACCCCAGGCCCCGGGAACACTGAAGCTTTCTTT
>few|TRBJ2-1|TRBV4-2|NA
CASSRLPGPGYEQFF
TGTGCCAGCAGCCGACTGCCCGGGCCTGGGTACGAGCAGTTCTTC
>NA|TRBJ1-2|TRBV7-2|NA
CASSLTREGSGYTF
TGTGCCAGCAGCTTAACCCGGGAAGGGTCTGGCTACACCTTC
>NA|TRBJ2-1|TRBV15|TRBD1
CATSRDRGPYNEQFF
TGTGCCACCAGCAGGGACAGGGGACCCTACAATGAGCAGTTCTTC